Here is one TCR beta chain with its context. What it binds is unknown. TCR beta VDJ combinations and CDR3 sequences were profiled from genomic DNA. One entry per CDR3 protein, called by TCRdb with MiXCR from the reads. The sample gives more than 100,000 distinct CDR3 sequences, 40% to 60% of which show up once; 2% to 3% is in the top ten. The data stem from a study of CD8+CD57+ T cells in acquired aplastic anemia. Whole-study findings and limits: Patients and controls were not found to differ significantly in CD8+ Simpson's diversity. In common between the patients and the controls were twenty-nine CD8+ CDR3 sequences.

The specimen was sorted CD4+, CD8+, or CD8+CD57+ T cells (not recorded which) from PBMCs. The TCR originated in a human donor in good health, serving as a control.

CDR3 nucleotide sequence: TGTGCCAGCAGCGTGACCGACACCCAAGAGACCCAGTACTTC. Its translation: CASSVTDTQETQYF. V and J are TRBV9 and TRBJ2-5; D is uncertain. CDR1 is SGDLS, CDR2 YYNGEE, per germline. Trimming pared 2 bases from V and 1 base from J, leaving 9 bases between. The CDR3 runs 14 residues.